This is a list of T cell receptor beta chains from one sample in a study of identical twins. TCRdb re-called the 5' RACE reads through MiXCR, storing one row per CDR3 protein. The table lists 400,000 to 500,000 distinct CDR3 sequences, about a fifth of them singletons, with around 12% in the top ten. What was sequenced was naive T cells sorted from blood. Receptor source: a man in his forties or fifties in good health. CDR3s leave out the opening cysteine and the closing phenylalanine or tryptophan. The order of the fields is D gene, V gene, J gene, CDR3 protein. D genes are given only for firm matches.

TRBD2	TRBV12-3/TRBV12-4	TRBJ2-5	ASRDSGRAGQTQY
NA	TRBV10-2	TRBJ1-5	ASSESGGYQPQH
TRBD2	TRBV27	TRBJ2-1	ASSLGTSGAYNEQF
TRBD1	TRBV10-3	TRBJ2-5	AIKSGQGSSQETQY
TRBD2	TRBV7-2	TRBJ2-5	ASRLGGGTSITQY
NA	TRBV15	TRBJ2-7	ATSRDFIKGQT
NA	TRBV30	TRBJ1-1	AWTGTPMNTEAF
NA	TRBV7-2	TRBJ1-2	ASSLVRAGTTSYGYT
TRBD1	TRBV7-2	TRBJ1-6	ASSLDGTGLGSPLH
NA	TRBV6-1	TRBJ2-7	ASSERGYDEQY
TRBD1	TRBV27	TRBJ2-5	ASSFDRAVTQY
NA	TRBV4-2	TRBJ2-7	ASSQEIGVMGEQY
NA	TRBV5-1	TRBJ2-7	ASSLGQFSYEQY
NA	TRBV4-1	TRBJ1-1	ASSQERGMGNTEAF
TRBD1	TRBV7-9	TRBJ1-2	ASSSSIAGTVYGYT
TRBD1	TRBV19	TRBJ2-5	ASSAIAGQGIQETQY
NA	TRBV11-2	TRBJ2-7	ASSLQLPEQY
NA	TRBV6-1	TRBJ2-5	ASGGVTQETQY
NA	TRBV7-2	TRBJ2-7	ASTSGLSTYEQY
TRBD1	TRBV6-2/TRBV6-3	TRBJ1-1	ASSHTNRGRAAF
NA	TRBV20-1	TRBJ1-3	SARQVDSGNTIY
NA	TRBV12-3/TRBV12-4	TRBJ2-3	ASSPFRDTQY
TRBD1	TRBV5-6	TRBJ1-3	ASSIPPDRGNTIY
NA	TRBV5-6	TRBJ2-7	ASSFNPSEQY
TRBD2	TRBV18	TRBJ2-7	ASSPNQKAGGFSEQY
NA	TRBV5-6	TRBJ2-7	ASTFRLGTYEQY
TRBD2	TRBV7-9	TRBJ2-3	ASSLTGTSGADTQY
TRBD1	TRBV6-1	TRBJ1-2	ASSVQGATNYT
NA	TRBV24-1	TRBJ1-5	ATSDPREGRGQPQH
TRBD2	TRBV20-1	TRBJ2-7	SATLAGAAYEQY
NA	TRBV3-1	TRBJ1-1	ASSQDLSTEAF
NA	TRBV9	TRBJ1-4	ASSVVAGEKLF
NA	TRBV6-5	TRBJ2-2	ASSFYLGPSRGELF
NA	TRBV27	TRBJ1-5	ASRGTVNSNQPQH
NA	TRBV7-2	TRBJ2-3	ASKPGPTSTDTQY
TRBD2	TRBV11-1	TRBJ2-5	ASSLDNNGGDSREAQY
NA	TRBV7-2	TRBJ2-3	ASSLYLGASDTQY
NA	TRBV7-9	TRBJ1-2	ASSLAGGDGYT
TRBD2	TRBV4-3	TRBJ2-2	ASSQMASGRRDGELF
NA	TRBV5-1	TRBJ2-3	ASSPDRTDTQY
NA	TRBV29-1	TRBJ2-1	SVGQVDWSYNEQF
TRBD2	TRBV6-5	TRBJ2-1	ASSYLSGRVNEQF
NA	TRBV5-1	TRBJ1-1	ASSLDSPGREAF
NA	TRBV7-2	TRBJ2-1	ASSKRQARSYNEQF
TRBD2	TRBV10-3	TRBJ2-1	AISPGGGRDYNEQF
NA	TRBV29-1	TRBJ2-5	SVDGQGGETQY
TRBD2	TRBV24-1	TRBJ2-1	ATSASWREGDEQF
NA	TRBV28	TRBJ1-2	ASLEATGPYGYT
TRBD2	TRBV11-1	TRBJ2-1	ASSGARRLAGGMSSYNEQF
NA	TRBV12-3/TRBV12-4	TRBJ2-7	ASSDRGTGSYEQY
NA	TRBV20-1	TRBJ2-3	SAGTSTDTQY
NA	TRBV29-1	TRBJ2-5	SGGPQETQY